The clone carrying this T cell receptor beta chain was counted between two and nine times. Its antigen is unidentified. The CDR3 loop spans 14 amino acids. In germline, CDR1 is SEHNR, CDR2 FQNEAQ (reference sequence). V lost 3 bases and J lost 1; bases outside the gene matches: 1. Purity exceeded 95% in all sorted populations. These data belong to a study of beta chain features in type 1 diabetes. Since all of the isolated RNA was reverse transcribed, expressed TCRB transcripts were what got sequenced. The data were produced by immunoSEQ multiplex PCR, yet TCRdb's version contains in-frame clones alone and is incomplete. The sample includes about 320,000 clones, 14% of them seen just once. General study results and limits: Diminished insertions and augmented deletions at VDJ junctions characterized type 1 diabetes patients.

This chain connects TRBV7-9 to TRBJ2-5; 8 nucleotides match TRBD1. The clonotype comes from a man aged 25 to 45 in good health. The sequencing sample was made of central memory CD4+ T cells from blood. CDR3 in DNA: TGTGCCAGCAGCTTTGGACAGGGCCAAGAGACCCAGTACTTC. Its translation: CASSFGQGQETQYF. Full variable domain (remainder filled in from reference TRBV7-9 and TRBJ2-5): DTGVSQNPRHKITKRGQNVTFRCDPISEHNRLYWYRQTLGQGPEFLTYFQNEAQLEKSRLLSDRFSAERPKGSFSTLEIQRTEQGDSAMYLCASSFGQGQETQYFGPGTRLLVL.